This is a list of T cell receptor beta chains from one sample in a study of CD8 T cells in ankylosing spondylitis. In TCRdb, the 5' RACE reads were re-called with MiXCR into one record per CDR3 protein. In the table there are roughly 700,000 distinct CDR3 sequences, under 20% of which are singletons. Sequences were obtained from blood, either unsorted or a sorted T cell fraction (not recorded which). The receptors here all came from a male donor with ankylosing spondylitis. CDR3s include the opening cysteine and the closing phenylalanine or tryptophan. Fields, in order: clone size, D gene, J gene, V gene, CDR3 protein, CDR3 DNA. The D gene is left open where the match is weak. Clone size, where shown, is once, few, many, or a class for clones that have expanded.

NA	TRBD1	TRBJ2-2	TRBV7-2	CASRQGAGTGELFF	TGTGCCAGCAGACAGGGGGCCGGAACGGGGGAGCTGTTTTTT
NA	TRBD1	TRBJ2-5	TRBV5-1	CASSLPRGLDQETQYF	TGCGCCAGCAGCTTGCCCAGGGGGCTCGACCAAGAGACCCAGTACTTC
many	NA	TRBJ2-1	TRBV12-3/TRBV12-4	CASSAGYNEQFF	TGTGCCAGCAGTGCGGGGTACAATGAGCAGTTCTTC
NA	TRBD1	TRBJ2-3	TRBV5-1	CASTDRAITDTQYF	TGCGCCAGCACAGACAGGGCAATCACAGATACGCAGTATTTT
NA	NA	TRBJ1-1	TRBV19	CASTADSYTEAFF	TGTGCCAGTACTGCCGACAGTTACACTGAAGCTTTCTTT
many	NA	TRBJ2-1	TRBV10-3	CAISPRDNNEQFF	TGTGCCATCAGCCCCCGGGACAACAATGAGCAGTTCTTC
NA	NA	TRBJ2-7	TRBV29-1	CSVTGTEQYF	TGCAGCGTGACGGGCACCGAGCAGTACTTC
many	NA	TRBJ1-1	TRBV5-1	CASSGNTEAFF	TGCGCCAGCAGTGGGAACACTGAAGCTTTCTTT
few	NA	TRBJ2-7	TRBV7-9	CASSLVVRTSGTYEQYF	TGTGCCAGCAGCTTAGTAGTGAGGACATCGGGAACCTACGAGCAGTACTTC
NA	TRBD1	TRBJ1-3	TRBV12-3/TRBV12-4	CASSQGVRGNTIYF	TGTGCCAGCAGCCAGGGGGTCCGTGGAAACACCATATATTTT
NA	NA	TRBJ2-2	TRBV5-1	CASSFLLRDSTGELFF	TGCGCCAGCAGCTTTCTTCTGAGGGACTCCACCGGGGAGCTGTTTTTT
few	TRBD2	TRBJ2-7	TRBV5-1	CASSLDPVAGGSEQYF	TGCGCCAGCAGCCTGGATCCGGTAGCGGGTGGTAGCGAGCAGTACTTC
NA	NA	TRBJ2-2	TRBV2	CASSEGRTGELFF	TGTGCCAGCAGTGAAGGACGTACCGGGGAGCTGTTTTTT
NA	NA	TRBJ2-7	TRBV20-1	CSAPDSYEQYF	TGCAGTGCCCCCGACAGCTACGAGCAGTACTTC
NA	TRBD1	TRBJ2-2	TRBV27	CASSPFRTGYTGELFF	TGTGCCAGCAGTCCTTTCCGGACAGGATACACCGGGGAGCTGTTTTTT
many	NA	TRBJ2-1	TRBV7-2	CASSLGSGSNYNEQFF	TGTGCCAGCAGCTTAGGAAGTGGTTCAAATTACAATGAGCAGTTCTTC
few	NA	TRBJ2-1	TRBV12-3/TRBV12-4	CASSTLARGGQFF	TGTGCCAGCAGCACACTAGCGAGAGGGGGGCAGTTCTTC
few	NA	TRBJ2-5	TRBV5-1	CASSLGRGYQETQYF	TGCGCCAGCAGCTTGGGCCGGGGGTACCAAGAGACCCAGTACTTC
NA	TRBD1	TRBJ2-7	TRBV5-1	CASSLSLAGQGAYEQYF	TGCGCCAGCAGCTTGTCCCTAGCGGGACAGGGGGCCTACGAGCAGTACTTC
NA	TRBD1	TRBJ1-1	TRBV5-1	CASSWGQGRGEAFF	TGCGCCAGCAGCTGGGGACAGGGGAGAGGAGAAGCTTTCTTT
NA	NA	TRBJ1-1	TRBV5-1	CASSLPAYGEAFF	TGCGCCAGCAGCTTACCTGCTTACGGTGAAGCTTTCTTT
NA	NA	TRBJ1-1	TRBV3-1	CASSQTGSRAFF	TGTGCCAGCAGCCAAACAGGGAGTAGAGCTTTCTTT
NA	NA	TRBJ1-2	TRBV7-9	CASSLEGTVYGYTF	TGTGCCAGCAGCTTAGAGGGAACAGTCTATGGCTACACCTTC
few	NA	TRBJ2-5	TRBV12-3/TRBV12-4	CASSPPFSAGETQYF	TGTGCCAGCAGTCCCCCCTTTTCGGCCGGGGAGACCCAGTACTTC
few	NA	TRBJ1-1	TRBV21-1	CASSGHSRVWAFF	TGTGCCAGCAGCGGACATTCCAGGGTTTGGGCTTTCTTT
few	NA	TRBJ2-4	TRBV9	CASSVATDPNIQYF	TGTGCCAGCAGCGTAGCTACCGATCCAAACATTCAGTACTTC
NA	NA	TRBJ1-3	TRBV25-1	CASTNTAGSGNTIYF	TGTGCCAGTACCAATACAGCTGGCTCTGGAAACACCATATATTTT
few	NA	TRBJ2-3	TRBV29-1	CSVVGDTQYF	TGCAGCGTTGTAGGAGATACGCAGTATTTT
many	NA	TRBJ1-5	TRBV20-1	CSASWSKGDSNQPQHF	TGCAGTGCTAGTTGGTCCAAAGGGGACAGCAATCAGCCCCAGCATTTT
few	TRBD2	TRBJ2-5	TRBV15	CATSRETPSGETQYF	TGTGCCACCAGCAGAGAAACCCCTAGCGGGGAGACCCAGTACTTC
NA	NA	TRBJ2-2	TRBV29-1	CSVRGSTGELFF	TGCAGCGTTCGCGGAAGCACCGGGGAGCTGTTTTTT
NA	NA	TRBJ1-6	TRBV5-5	CASSQRGDNSPLHF	TGTGCCAGCAGCCAGAGGGGGGATAATTCACCCCTCCACTTT
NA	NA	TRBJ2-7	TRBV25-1	CASSVGLNRYEQYF	TGTGCCAGCAGTGTAGGACTAAATAGGTACGAGCAGTACTTC
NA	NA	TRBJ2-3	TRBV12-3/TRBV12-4	CANAKVPSDTQYF	TGTGCCAACGCTAAGGTCCCCAGCGATACGCAGTATTTT
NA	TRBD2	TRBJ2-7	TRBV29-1	CSVGWTSRGSYEQYF	TGCAGCGTTGGGTGGACTAGCCGGGGATCCTACGAGCAGTACTTC
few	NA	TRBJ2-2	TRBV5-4	CASRGSTGNTGELFF	TGTGCCAGCAGGGGGAGTACGGGGAACACCGGGGAGCTGTTTTTT
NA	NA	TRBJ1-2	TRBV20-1	CSALVPGDYYGYTF	TGCAGTGCTCTAGTTCCAGGGGATTACTATGGCTACACCTTC
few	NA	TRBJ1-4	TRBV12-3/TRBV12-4	CATSTATNEKLFF	TGTGCCACCTCGACAGCAACTAATGAAAAACTGTTTTTT
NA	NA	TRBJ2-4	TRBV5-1	CASSRDGDGNIQYF	TGCGCCAGCAGCCGAGACGGAGATGGGAACATTCAGTACTTC
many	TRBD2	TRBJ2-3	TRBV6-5	CASSYSIGAGEITQYF	TGTGCCAGCAGTTACTCGATTGGAGCGGGGGAGATTACGCAGTATTTT
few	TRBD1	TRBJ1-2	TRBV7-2	CASSLTPQGVGYGYTF	TGTGCCAGCAGCTTAACCCCTCAGGGGGTAGGGTATGGCTACACCTTC
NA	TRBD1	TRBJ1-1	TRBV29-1	CSATDRVAGEAFF	TGCAGCGCCACGGACAGGGTCGCTGGTGAAGCTTTCTTT
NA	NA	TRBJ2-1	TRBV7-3	CASSLIPGYNEQFF	TGTGCCAGCAGCTTAATCCCGGGATACAATGAGCAGTTCTTC
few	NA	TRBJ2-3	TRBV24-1	CATSEPGTSPDTQYF	TGTGCCACCAGTGAACCCGGGACTTCCCCAGATACGCAGTATTTT
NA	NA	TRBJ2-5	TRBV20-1	CSASGGKETQYF	TGCAGTGCTAGTGGGGGAAAAGAGACCCAGTACTTC
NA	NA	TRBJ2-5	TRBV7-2	CASSLAPGADPTQYF	TGTGCCAGCAGCTTAGCGCCAGGGGCCGATCCGACCCAGTACTTC